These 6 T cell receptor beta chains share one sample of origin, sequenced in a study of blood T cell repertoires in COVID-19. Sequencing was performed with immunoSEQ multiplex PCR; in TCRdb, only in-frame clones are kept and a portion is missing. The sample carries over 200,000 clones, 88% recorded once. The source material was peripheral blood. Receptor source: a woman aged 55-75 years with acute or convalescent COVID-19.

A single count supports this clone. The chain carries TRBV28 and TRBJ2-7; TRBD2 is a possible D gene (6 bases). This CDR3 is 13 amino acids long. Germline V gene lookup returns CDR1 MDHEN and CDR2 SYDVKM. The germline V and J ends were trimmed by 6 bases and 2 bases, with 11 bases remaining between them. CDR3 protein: CASSRLGAYEQYF. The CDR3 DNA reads TGTGCCAGCAGCAGACTAGGAGCCTACGAGCAGTACTTC.

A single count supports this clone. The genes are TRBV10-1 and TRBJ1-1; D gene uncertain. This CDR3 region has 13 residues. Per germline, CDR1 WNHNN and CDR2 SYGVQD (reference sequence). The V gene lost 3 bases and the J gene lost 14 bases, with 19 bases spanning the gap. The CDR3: CASSETRTPGGFF. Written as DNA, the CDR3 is TGCGCCAGCAGTGAAACCCGTACACCGGGAGGGTTCTTT.

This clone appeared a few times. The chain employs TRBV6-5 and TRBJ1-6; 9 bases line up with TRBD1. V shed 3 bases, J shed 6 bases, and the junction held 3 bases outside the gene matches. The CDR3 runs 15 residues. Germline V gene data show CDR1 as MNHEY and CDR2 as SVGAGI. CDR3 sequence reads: CASSYRDRVNSPLHF. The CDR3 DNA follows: TGTGCCAGCAGTTATAGGGACAGGGTTAATTCACCCCTCCACTTT.

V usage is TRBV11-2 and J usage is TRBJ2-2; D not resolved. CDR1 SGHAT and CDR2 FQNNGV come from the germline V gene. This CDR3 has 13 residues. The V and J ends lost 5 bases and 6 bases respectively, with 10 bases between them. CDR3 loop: CASSLTVPGELFF. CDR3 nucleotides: TGTGCCAGCAGCCTTACAGTGCCCGGGGAGCTGTTTTTT. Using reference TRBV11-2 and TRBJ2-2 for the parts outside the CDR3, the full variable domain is EAGVAQSPRYKIIEKRQSVAFWCNPISGHATLYWYQQILGQGPKLLIQFQNNGVVDDSQLPKDRFSAERLKGVDSTLKIQPAKLEDSAVYLCASSLTVPGELFFGEGSRLTVL.

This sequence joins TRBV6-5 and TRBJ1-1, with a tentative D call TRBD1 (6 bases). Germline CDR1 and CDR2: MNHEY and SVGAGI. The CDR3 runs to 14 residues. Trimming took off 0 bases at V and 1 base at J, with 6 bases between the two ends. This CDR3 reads CASSYSDRNTEAFF. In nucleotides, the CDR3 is TGTGCCAGCAGTTACTCGGACAGGAACACTGAAGCTTTCTTT.

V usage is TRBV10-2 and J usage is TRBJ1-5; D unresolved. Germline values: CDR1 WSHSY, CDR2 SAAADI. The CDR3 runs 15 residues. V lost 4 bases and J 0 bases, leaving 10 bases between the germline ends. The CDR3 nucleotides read TGCGCCAGCAGTGTATCCCAGAATAGCAATCAGCCCCAGCATTTT. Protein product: CASSVSQNSNQPQHF.